Listed below are T cell receptor beta chains from one sample, sequenced in a study of immune evolution from preneoplasia to lung adenocarcinoma. Sequencing was performed with immunoSEQ multiplex PCR; in TCRdb, only in-frame clones are kept and a portion is missing. The repertoire consists of 7,000 to 10,000 clones, with around 86% occurring once and the leading ten covering around 8.6%. Input material: FFPE invasive lung adenocarcinoma tissue. These receptors all come from a person between 45 and 65 years old with lung adenocarcinoma. Each CDR3 is given with its conserved first and last residue. A D gene is named only where the DNA matches it firmly. Clone size is stated in some rows and not others, as once, few, many or a class when expanded.

j_gene: TRBJ2-2; d_gene: TRBD2; abundance: few; v_gene: TRBV6-1; CDR3nt: TGTGCCAGCAGTGAACTAGCGGGGAACACCGGGGAGCTGTTTTTT; CDR3aa: CASSELAGNTGELFF
j_gene: TRBJ1-2; d_gene: -; abundance: -; v_gene: TRBV11-3; CDR3nt: TGTGCCAGCAGCTTTGGTTTTATGAACTATGGCTACACCTTC; CDR3aa: CASSFGFMNYGYTF
j_gene: TRBJ1-5; d_gene: -; abundance: -; v_gene: TRBV2; CDR3nt: TGTGCCAGCAGTGAAAGAGTCAGAAATCAGCCCCAGCATTTT; CDR3aa: CASSERVRNQPQHF
j_gene: TRBJ1-2; d_gene: TRBD1; abundance: -; v_gene: TRBV19; CDR3nt: TGTGCCAGTAGTATAAGCCGACAGGGGAACTATGGCTACACCTTC; CDR3aa: CASSISRQGNYGYTF
j_gene: TRBJ1-5; d_gene: -; abundance: -; v_gene: TRBV7-8; CDR3nt: TGTGCCAGCAGCTTAGGAGCAGGCCGTAATCAGCCCCAGCATTTT; CDR3aa: CASSLGAGRNQPQHF
j_gene: TRBJ2-2; d_gene: -; abundance: -; v_gene: TRBV7-9; CDR3nt: TGTGCCAGCAGCTATCAGGAGGGGGGAGACACCGGGGAGCTGTTTTTT; CDR3aa: CASSYQEGGDTGELFF
j_gene: TRBJ1-6; d_gene: -; abundance: -; v_gene: TRBV5-1; CDR3nt: TGCGCCAGCAGCACTAGGACAGACGGAGGTTCACCCCTCCACTTT; CDR3aa: CASSTRTDGGSPLHF
j_gene: TRBJ1-1; d_gene: -; abundance: -; v_gene: TRBV2; CDR3nt: TGTGCCAGCAGTGAAGGGGATGGGGACACTGAAGCTTTCTTT; CDR3aa: CASSEGDGDTEAFF
j_gene: TRBJ1-2; d_gene: -; abundance: -; v_gene: TRBV9; CDR3nt: TGTGCCAGCAGCGTAGACTTATGGCCCGCAGACGGCTACACCTTC; CDR3aa: CASSVDLWPADGYTF
j_gene: TRBJ2-7; d_gene: -; abundance: -; v_gene: TRBV4-1; CDR3nt: TGCGCCAGCAGCCATGTTTTCAGGGGGGGAGGCCTCTTTTGCGAGCAGTACTTC; CDR3aa: CASSHVFRGGGLFCEQYF
j_gene: TRBJ1-2; d_gene: -; abundance: -; v_gene: TRBV6-5; CDR3nt: TGTGCCAGCAGTTACTTCACTCCGGGGGGACACGATGGCTACACCTTC; CDR3aa: CASSYFTPGGHDGYTF